In its sample, the clone carrying this T cell receptor (beta chain) was seen a few times. Its antigen is currently unknown. The CDR3 extends over 15 amino acids. Losses at the gene ends were 4 bases for V and 4 bases for J; bases not matched to a gene: 9. Germline CDR1 and CDR2: SGHNT and YYREEE (reference sequence). These data originate in a study of T cells in Graves' hyperthyroidism and ophthalmopathy. RNA transcripts served as the template for amplifying TCR beta CDR3 regions. The HTBI primer set was used in a first-round RT-PCR of the TCR CDR3. In TCRdb, the multiplex PCR reads were re-called with MiXCR into one record per CDR3 protein. This sample has 370,000 or so distinct CDR3 sequences; 20% to 25% occur once, and the top ten carry less than 75%. Study-wide points: Stable hyperthyroidism and ophthalmopathy were separated using 13 V-J signatures.

The sample comprised blood. The source is a man aged 50 to 59 with Graves' hyperthyroidism. The chain is built from TRBV5-4 and TRBJ2-5; 8 bases match TRBD2. CDR3 nucleotide sequence: TGTGCCAGCAGCCCGGGAGGGGGGAGAACAGAGACCCAGTACTTC. Its protein product is CASSPGGGRTETQYF.